The 7 T cell receptor beta chains given below trace back to one sample, sequenced in a study of identical twins (dated by TCRdb to the mid-2010s). To prepare the library, 5' RACE was applied. The run used an Illumina HiSeq 2000. Through fastp at Q25 and MiXCR, TCRdb rebuilt clones from the public reads, retaining in-frame beta chains. Rows are unified per CDR3 protein, each entry keeping the most common DNA and genes. In this sample the table shows 210,000 or so distinct CDR3 sequences, under 10% of which occur a single time. In total, the top ten clones hold about 1.9% of the sample. These data are also associated with another study on yellow fever vaccine responses in identical twins.

The material sequenced was memory (CD45RO+) T cells sorted from blood. Explained via the paper, the cell subset or site label denotes: CD45RO+ enriched T cells. These receptors all come from a woman under 30 in good health.

The chain employs TRBV7-3 and TRBJ2-7, with no clear D. There are 12 residues in the CDR3. The ends were cut back, 2 bases at V and 2 bases at J, with 4 bases in the middle. Germline values: CDR1 SGHTA, CDR2 FQGTGA. DNA for the CDR3: TGTGCCAGCAGCTTATTGACCTACGAGCAGTACTTC. Translated, it gives CASSLLTYEQYF. The full variable domain, in which reference TRBV7-3 and TRBJ2-7 provide the parts outside the CDR3, is GAGVSQTPSNKVTEKGKYVELRCDPISGHTALYWYRQSLGQGPEFLIYFQGTGAADDSGLPNDRFFAVRPEGSVSTLKIQRTERGDSAVYLCASSLLTYEQYFGPGTRLTVT.

In its sample, this clonotype was seen a few times. The chain is built from TRBV21-1 and TRBJ2-1; the table assigns TRBD1, which was not confirmed against the DNA. TRBV21-1 counts as a pseudogene. CDR3 length: 16 residues. CDR3 sequence (DNA): TGTGCCAGCAGCAAACGACGGGAGAGGGCCTACAATGAGCAGTTCTTC. Translating gives CASSKRRERAYNEQFF.

This clonotype has ten or more counts. The chain uses TRBV20-1 and TRBJ2-5; 7 bases line up with TRBD2. Germline loops: CDR1 DFQATT, CDR2 SNEGSKA (reference sequence). V shed 5 bases, J shed 4 bases, and the junction held 1 base outside the gene matches. This CDR3 spans 11 amino acids. The CDR3 is CSAGRAETQYF. CDR3 in DNA: TGCAGTGCTGGGAGGGCAGAGACCCAGTACTTC.

The table lists this clonotype with a few counts. The chain uses TRBV30 and TRBJ1-6, with D maybe TRBD1 (5 bases). CDR3 length: 15 residues. Germline V gives CDR1 GTSNPN, CDR2 SVGIG (reference sequence). V dropped 3 bases and J dropped 8 bases, with 17 bases sitting between them. In nucleotides, the CDR3 is TGTGCCTGGAGCGATTTTGGGCAGGGACATTCACCCCTCCACTTT. Protein: CAWSDFGQGHSPLHF.

The chain recombines TRBV27 with TRBJ1-6; no reliable D call. Germline CDR1 MNHEY, CDR2 SMNVEV (reference sequence). Trimming left V 5 bases short and J 11 bases short, with 10 bases between. CDR3 length: 12 residues. DNA for the CDR3: TGTGCCAGCAGTCGAGGCAGTGCACCCCTCCACTTT. Translated: CASSRGSAPLHF.

Only a few counts were recorded for this clonotype. The chain uses TRBV7-2 and TRBJ2-7; unclear D gene. Germline-derived CDR1 and CDR2 are SGHTA and FQGNSA. V lost 5 bases, J lost 7 bases, and 18 bases lay in between. The length of the CDR3 is 14 residues. The DNA of the CDR3 is TGTGCCAGCAGCCTGTTGGGCCCGATGCAGGAGCAGTACTTC. It is translated as CASSLLGPMQEQYF.

V gene TRBV20-1 combines with J gene TRBJ2-3, with D possibly TRBD2 on 6 matching bases. There are 14 residues in the CDR3. Trimming cost V 6 bases and J 6 bases, with 19 bases left between them. CDR1 DFQATT and CDR2 SNEGSKA come from the germline V gene (reference sequence). The CDR3 bases are TGCAGTGCCGGGACGCCGGGACTCCCGGATACGCAGTATTTT. It yields the protein CSAGTPGLPDTQYF.